These 17 T cell receptor beta chains were all obtained from the same sample, sequenced in a study of response to subunit inactivated influenza vaccine. In TCRdb, the RT-PCR reads were re-called with MiXCR into one record per CDR3 protein. The sample comprises 710,000 or so distinct CDR3 sequences, 15% to 19% of which are singletons, and 11% rests with the top ten. This specimen was PBMCs from blood, taken about 12 days after vaccination. Source of these receptors: a man aged 50-59 years who received an inactivated influenza vaccine.

This clonotype occurred many times. The chain combines TRBV6-5 with TRBJ1-1; no clear D. Germline V CDR1 and CDR2: MNHEY, SVGAGI. The ends were cut back, 6 bases at V and 5 bases at J, with 10 bases in the middle. The CDR3 spans 12 residues. As DNA, the CDR3 is TGTGCCAGCAGCCCCATAGGAACTGAAGCTTTCTTT. Translation: CASSPIGTEAFF.

This clonotype was seen repeatedly, ten times or more. The V gene is TRBV7-2, the J gene TRBJ2-7, with D uncertain. CDR3 size: 15 residues. Germline CDR1 SGHTA, CDR2 FQGNSA. Trimming stripped 5 bases from V and 4 bases from J, with 18 bases between. The CDR3 is CASSIGWSSSYEQYF. The CDR3 nucleotides read TGTGCCAGCAGCATAGGATGGAGCAGCTCTTACGAGCAGTACTTC.

This clonotype was recorded a few times. This chain uses TRBV5-6 with TRBJ2-7; D is perhaps TRBD2 (6 bases). The CDR3 has 14 amino acids. CDR1 and CDR2 from the germline V gene are SGHDT and YYEEEE. Trimming pared 6 bases from V and 2 bases from J, leaving 15 bases between. CDR3 region: CASTTVGGAYEQYF. The CDR3 region has the DNA TGTGCCAGCACAACCGTCGGAGGGGCCTACGAGCAGTACTTC.

This chain connects TRBV7-4 to TRBJ2-7, with TRBD1 matching 9 bases. CDR1 is SGHVT and CDR2 is SQSDAQ in the germline V gene. CDR3 size: 15 residues. V lost 1 base, J lost 0 bases, and 1 base stayed unmatched. The CDR3 region is CASSLGDRASYEQYF. CDR3 coding DNA: TGTGCCAGCAGCTTAGGGGACAGGGCCTCCTACGAGCAGTACTTC.

This sequence joins TRBV7-2 and TRBJ2-5, with 7 positions matching TRBD1. The CDR3 covers 14 residues. CDR1 is SGHTA, CDR2 FQGNSA, per germline. V was pared by 4 bases and J by 1 base, with 3 bases of the junction left unmatched. Written as DNA, the CDR3 is TGTGCCAGCAGCTGGCGACAGGGCCAAGAGACCCAGTACTTC. Residues: CASSWRQGQETQYF.

This clonotype was counted many times. V gene TRBV28 combines with J gene TRBJ2-3, with D possibly matching TRBD2 (5 bases). V lost 6 bases, J lost 6 bases, and 16 bases lay in between. The germline V gene has CDR1 MDHEN and CDR2 SYDVKM. This CDR3 is 14 amino acids long. CDR3 protein: CASRSSSGYDTQYF. The CDR3 coding sequence is TGTGCCAGCAGGAGCAGCTCGGGATACGATACGCAGTATTTT.

CDR3 in amino acids: CASSPPLSASGKSSYNEQFF. The CDR3 region has the DNA TGTGCCAGCAGCCCCCCCCTCTCGGCTAGCGGGAAGAGCTCCTACAATGAGCAGTTCTTC. The gene calls are TRBV11-1 and TRBJ2-1; 9 nucleotides agree with TRBD2. Germline V gene data show CDR1 as SGHAT and CDR2 as FQDESV (reference sequence). The CDR3 consists of 20 residues. Germline trimming cut 5 bases from V and 0 bases from J; bases unmatched to any gene: 17.

This chain connects TRBV15 to TRBJ1-5, with D possibly TRBD1 on 5 matching bases. The CDR3 covers 14 residues. With 5 bases removed from V and 4 bases from J, the gap between germline ends came to 12 bases. In germline, CDR1 is LNHNV, CDR2 YYDKDF (reference sequence). In DNA, the CDR3 is TGTGCCACCAGCCACGGGACGTATAATCAGCCCCAGCATTTT. Translation: CATSHGTYNQPQHF.

The chain recombines TRBV6-5 with TRBJ2-2; 10 bases agree with TRBD1. Germline V CDR1 and CDR2: MNHEY, SVGAGI. CDR3 size: 15 residues. After removal of 2 bases from V and 4 bases from J, the junction contained 1 base not matched to a gene. For the CDR3, the DNA is TGTGCCAGCAGTTACCGGGACAGGGGCACCGGGGAGCTGTTTTTT. It specifies CASSYRDRGTGELFF.

The rearrangement uses TRBV19 and TRBJ1-5; possible D gene TRBD1, 5 bases. The CDR3 loop spans 16 amino acids. Germline V lookup: CDR1 LNHDA, CDR2 SQIVND (reference sequence). Trimming removed 4 bases at V and 2 bases at J, with 15 bases between. CDR3 coding DNA: TGTGCCAGTAGTAATCCCAGGAGGGACGGCAATCAGCCCCAGCATTTT. Its translation: CASSNPRRDGNQPQHF.

This clonotype was counted between two and nine times. The CDR3 is CASSLWSRGLRTDTQYF. CDR3 DNA: TGTGCCAGCAGTTTATGGTCCAGGGGGCTTCGCACAGATACGCAGTATTTT. The J gene is TRBJ2-3, the V gene TRBV28, with TRBD1 matching 8 bases. V shed 0 bases and J 1 base; nucleotides not matched to a gene: 6. CDR3 length: 17 residues. Germline V CDR1 and CDR2: MDHEN, SYDVKM. The full variable domain, with the rest looked up from reference TRBV28 and TRBJ2-3, is DVKVTQSSRYLVKRTGEKVFLECVQDMDHENMFWYRQDPGLGLRLIYFSYDVKMKEKGDIPEGYSVSREKKERFSLILESASTNQTSMYLCASSLWSRGLRTDTQYFGPGTRLTVL.

The chain links TRBV7-6 to TRBJ2-7, with TRBD2 matching over 7 bases. Looked up from germline, CDR1 is SGHVS and CDR2 is FNYEAQ. The CDR3 is 13 residues long. Unmatched junction bases numbered 2, after V lost 0 bases and J lost 6 bases. CDR3 bases: TGTGCCAGCAGCTTAGCGCGGGGGAGCGAGCAGTACTTC. Its translation: CASSLARGSEQYF.

V gene TRBV24-1 combines with J gene TRBJ2-7; TRBD1 matches at 10 bases. The CDR3 is 16 residues long. Per germline, CDR1 KGHDR and CDR2 SFDVKD. The ends lost 3 bases at V and 1 base at J; junction bases unmatched: 5. The CDR3 DNA reads TGTGCCACCAGTGATACTGGGGACAGGGGTTCCTACGAGCAGTACTTC. Its translation is CATSDTGDRGSYEQYF.

This clonotype showed up just a few times. The CDR3 DNA reads TGCAGTGCGGCGCCAGTCGTCCACGAGCAGTACTTC. Its translation is CSAAPVVHEQYF. This rearrangement joins TRBV20-1 to TRBJ2-7; D is unclear. Germline CDR1 and CDR2: DFQATT and SNEGSKA (reference sequence). The ends were cut back, 6 bases at V and 5 bases at J, with 14 bases in the middle. This CDR3 region has 12 residues.

This clonotype was counted between two and nine times. The chain combines TRBV6-5 with TRBJ1-4, with D possibly matching TRBD1 (6 bases). V was shortened by 3 bases and J by 8 bases, with 16 bases between the two germline ends. This CDR3 is built from 15 residues. CDR1 is MNHEY, CDR2 SVGAGI, per germline. CDR3 nucleotides: TGTGCCAGCAGTTATTCACAGGGACTAGGGGAAAAACTGTTTTTT. Protein sequence: CASSYSQGLGEKLFF.

The chain employs TRBV5-1 and TRBJ1-1; the D is unclear. Trimming removed 2 bases at V and 3 bases at J, with 5 bases between. The CDR3 length is 12 residues. Germline values: CDR1 SGHRS, CDR2 YFSETQ. The CDR3: CASSFMDTEAFF. Written as DNA, the CDR3 is TGCGCCAGCAGCTTTATGGACACTGAAGCTTTCTTT.

This chain uses TRBV12-3 or TRBV12-4 with TRBJ2-3; 10 positions agree with TRBD2. The CDR3 runs to 15 residues. V gave up 2 bases and J gave up 5 bases; unmatched junction bases: 4. The CDR3 coding sequence is TGTGCCAGCAGTTTAAAAGGACTAGCGGTAGATACGCAGTATTTT. Protein: CASSLKGLAVDTQYF.